These 22 T cell receptor beta chains were all obtained from the same sample, sequenced in a study of cytomegalovirus exposure and HLA in healthy donors. The PCR was carried out with 60 Vbeta primers and 13 Jbeta primers. Profiled with immunoSEQ multiplex PCR; TCRdb holds only in-frame clones, not every one. This table has about 250,000 clones, around 65% appearing once. Input material: PBMCs. These receptors came from a female donor in good health and CMV-seronegative.

The chain recombines TRBV5-4 with TRBJ1-5, with D possibly TRBD1 on 6 matching bases. CDR3 length equals 15 residues. V lost 0 bases and J 2 bases, leaving 9 bases between the germline ends. Germline V CDR1 and CDR2: SGHNT, YYREEE (reference sequence). The CDR3 region is CASSLVPGGNQPQHF. The CDR3 bases are TGTGCCAGCAGCTTGGTTCCAGGGGGCAATCAGCCCCAGCATTTT. The whole variable domain, remainder taken from reference TRBV5-4 and TRBJ1-5, is ETGVTQSPTHLIKTRGQQVTLRCSSQSGHNTVSWYQQALGQGPQFIFQYYREEENGRGNFPPRFSGLQFPNYSSELNVNALELDDSALYLCASSLVPGGNQPQHFGDGTRLSIL.

The rearrangement joins TRBV11-2 to TRBJ2-7; D gene ambiguous. CDR1 SGHAT and CDR2 FQNNGV come from the germline V gene. Trimming left V 2 bases short and J 1 base short, with 12 bases between. The CDR3 consists of 15 residues. The CDR3 here is CASSLLARFSYEQYF. The CDR3 coding sequence is TGTGCCAGCAGCTTATTAGCCCGATTTTCCTACGAGCAGTACTTC.

The chain is built from TRBV5-4 and TRBJ2-1, with 13 bases lining up with TRBD2. V gave up 3 bases and J gave up 9 bases; unmatched junction bases: 6. From germline, CDR1 is SGHNT and CDR2 YYREEE (reference sequence). This CDR3 is built from 15 residues. CDR3 sequence: CASSSLRLAGGEQFF. The CDR3 nucleotides are TGTGCCAGCAGCTCCCTTAGACTAGCGGGAGGTGAGCAGTTCTTC.

This chain connects TRBV28 to TRBJ1-4; D might be TRBD1 (5 bases). CDR3 size: 16 residues. Trimming shortened V by 5 bases and J by 15 bases, and 28 bases separated the two germline ends. CDR1 is MDHEN, CDR2 SYDVKM, per germline. CDR3 sequence reads: CASSPGVDRSGTLVFF. The CDR3 DNA reads as TGTGCCAGCAGTCCGGGGGTAGACCGCTCCGGGACCCTGGTGTTTTTT.

The chain couples TRBV19 to TRBJ2-7; the match to TRBD2 covers 7 bases. This CDR3 region has 14 residues. Germline trimming cut 10 bases from V and 2 bases from J; bases unmatched to any gene: 11. CDR1 is LNHDA, CDR2 SQIVND, per germline (reference sequence). The CDR3, as DNA: TGTGCCACCGCGTCGGGAGGCGAAACCTACGAGCAGTACTTC. Its protein is CATASGGETYEQYF.

The rearrangement joins TRBV10-1 to TRBJ1-3, with 7 bases matching TRBD1. Germline CDR1 WNHNN, CDR2 SYGVQD (reference sequence). There are 17 residues in the CDR3. Unmatched junction bases numbered 7, after V lost 2 bases and J lost 0 bases. CDR3 nucleotide sequence: TGCGCCAGCAGTGAGGGGAAAAGACAGGGCTCTGGAAACACCATATATTTT. It translates to CASSEGKRQGSGNTIYF.

The J gene is TRBJ1-2, the V gene TRBV2, with 7 nucleotides matching TRBD1. Losses at the gene ends were 8 bases for V and 0 bases for J; bases not matched to a gene: 6. The length of the CDR3 is 14 residues. Germline CDR1 reads SNHLY; CDR2 reads FYNNEI. CDR3 in amino acids: CASVRQGANYGYTF. The CDR3 bases are TGTGCCAGCGTCAGACAGGGTGCTAACTATGGCTACACCTTC.

The chain recombines TRBV5-1 with TRBJ2-3; 7 nucleotides line up with TRBD1. Germline V lookup: CDR1 SGHRS, CDR2 YFSETQ. The CDR3 covers 14 residues. The ends lost 5 bases at V and 6 bases at J; junction bases unmatched: 9. CDR3 in DNA: TGCGCCAGCAGGCCGGGACAGACTCTTGATACGCAGTATTTT. Translating it yields CASRPGQTLDTQYF.

This chain joins TRBV10-3 and TRBJ2-5, with 7 bases lining up with TRBD1. There are 13 residues in the CDR3. From germline, CDR1 is ENHRY and CDR2 SYGVKD. Trimming cost V 11 bases and J 2 bases; bases outside gene matches: 8. This chain's CDR3 is CASQRDRQETQYF. CDR3 nucleotides: TGTGCCTCCCAAAGGGACAGACAAGAGACCCAGTACTTC.

The chain uses TRBV4-2 and TRBJ2-1; D is perhaps TRBD2 (5 bases). Germline V lookup: CDR1 LGHNA, CDR2 YNFKEQ. CDR3 length equals 14 residues. V lost 4 bases and J lost 2, with 9 bases in between. In nucleotides, the CDR3 is TGTGCCAGCAGCCGCACTAGAACCTACAATGAGCAGTTCTTC. This sequence encodes CASSRTRTYNEQFF.

This chain uses TRBV15 with TRBJ1-5; 7 nucleotides agree with TRBD1. V was clipped by 5 bases and J by 1 base; unmatched bases: 11. Germline assignment: CDR1 LNHNV and CDR2 YYDKDF (reference sequence). CDR3 size: 17 residues. In DNA form, the CDR3 reads TGTGCCACCAGCTTCGGTCGACAGGGTATGAGCAATCAGCCCCAGCATTTT. Amino acids: CATSFGRQGMSNQPQHF.

The chain combines TRBV7-8 with TRBJ1-1; no definite D call. Germline CDR1 reads SGHVS; CDR2 reads FQNEAQ. The CDR3 consists of 15 residues. V lost 0 bases, J lost 8 bases, and 16 bases lay in between. CDR3 sequence (DNA): TGTGCCAGCAGCTTAGCCCGCCAGAGGGTGCCCGAAGCTTTCTTT. This codes for CASSLARQRVPEAFF.

This chain links TRBV11-3 with TRBJ2-7, with 7 nucleotides matching TRBD1. The length of the CDR3 is 16 residues. J was trimmed by 3 bases and V by 5 bases; bases with no gene match: 13. From germline, CDR1 is SGHNT and CDR2 YENEEA. The CDR3 spells CASSPRQGPGDYEQYF. The CDR3 region has the DNA TGTGCCAGCAGCCCCCGACAGGGCCCAGGGGACTACGAGCAGTACTTC.

This chain joins TRBV6-5 and TRBJ1-4; D is ambiguous. Trimming took 4 bases from V and 5 from J, leaving 14 bases between them. Germline CDR1 and CDR2: MNHEY and SVGAGI. The CDR3 contains 15 residues. The CDR3 DNA sequence: TGTGCCAGCAGTTCCACCGGACTCGGAAATGAAAAACTGTTTTTT. Protein product: CASSSTGLGNEKLFF.

V gene TRBV6-5 combines with J gene TRBJ1-2; D may be TRBD1 (5 bases). Germline values: CDR1 MNHEY, CDR2 SVGAGI. The length of the CDR3 is 15 residues. The germline V and J ends were trimmed by 6 bases and 8 bases, with 22 bases remaining between them. Written as DNA, the CDR3 is TGTGCCAGCAGCCCTTTTCGGGGACTCCTAACAGGCTACACCTTC. It codes for CASSPFRGLLTGYTF.

V gene TRBV2 combines with J gene TRBJ1-2; D is undetermined. Trimming took off 3 bases at V and 5 bases at J, with 16 bases between the two ends. This CDR3 is 15 amino acids long. Germline CDR1 and CDR2: SNHLY and FYNNEI. The CDR3 loop is CASSERVGGRYGYTF. The CDR3 region has the DNA TGTGCCAGCAGTGAGAGGGTGGGAGGCCGGTATGGCTACACCTTC.

Only one count was recorded for this clone. V and J are TRBV5-4 and TRBJ1-2, with 7 bases fitting TRBD1. This CDR3 comprises 13 residues. CDR1 and CDR2 (germline): SGHNT, YYREEE (reference sequence). V trimming: 5 bases; J trimming: 8 bases; junction bases outside the gene matches: 9. For the CDR3, the DNA is TGTGCCAGCAGGTCCCGGGACAGTCAAGGCTACACCTTC. This codes for CASRSRDSQGYTF.

The V call is TRBV7-2, the J call TRBJ1-4, with D perhaps TRBD1 (6 bases). Germline values: CDR1 SGHTA, CDR2 FQGNSA. This CDR3 has 17 residues. Trimming took off 5 bases at V and 0 bases at J, with 16 bases between the two ends. CDR3: CASSLGQKSATNEKLFF. In DNA, the CDR3 is TGTGCCAGCAGCCTCGGACAGAAGAGTGCAACTAATGAAAAACTGTTTTTT.

The chain has TRBV27 and TRBJ2-1; D might be TRBD1 (6 bases). Germline assignment: CDR1 MNHEY and CDR2 SMNVEV (reference sequence). CDR3 length: 17 residues. V lost 5 bases and J 7 bases, leaving 24 bases between the germline ends. The CDR3 region is CASSQTQGYPGSNEQFF. In DNA form, the CDR3 reads TGTGCCAGCAGTCAAACTCAGGGGTACCCGGGATCAAATGAGCAGTTCTTC.

J is TRBJ2-5 and V is TRBV14; 9 bases match TRBD2. V lost 4 bases, J lost 5 bases, and 8 bases stayed unmatched. Germline-derived CDR1 and CDR2 are SGHDN and FVKESK. This CDR3 region has 15 residues. The CDR3 spells CASSRGTSQPETQYF. In DNA, the CDR3 is TGTGCCAGCAGCCGAGGGACTAGCCAGCCGGAGACCCAGTACTTC.

V usage is TRBV4-1 and J usage is TRBJ2-5; the match to TRBD2 covers 10 bases. Germline V gives CDR1 MGHRA, CDR2 YSYEKL. J gave up 0 bases and V 2 bases, and 15 bases lay outside the gene matches. The CDR3 is 20 amino acids. For the CDR3, the DNA is TGCGCCAGCAGCCAACCCAAAGGTGGTCCGACTAGCGGGTACCAAGAGACCCAGTACTTC. It specifies CASSQPKGGPTSGYQETQYF.

The chain couples TRBV6-5 to TRBJ2-1; TRBD2 matches at 8 bases. The CDR3 contains 15 residues. CDR1 and CDR2 from the germline V gene are MNHEY and SVGAGI. Trimming at V came to 4 bases and at J to 10 bases, leaving 12 bases not matched to a gene. This CDR3 is CASSFSAGAGQEQFF. For the CDR3, the DNA is TGTGCCAGCAGTTTCTCAGCGGGGGCCGGGCAGGAGCAGTTCTTC.